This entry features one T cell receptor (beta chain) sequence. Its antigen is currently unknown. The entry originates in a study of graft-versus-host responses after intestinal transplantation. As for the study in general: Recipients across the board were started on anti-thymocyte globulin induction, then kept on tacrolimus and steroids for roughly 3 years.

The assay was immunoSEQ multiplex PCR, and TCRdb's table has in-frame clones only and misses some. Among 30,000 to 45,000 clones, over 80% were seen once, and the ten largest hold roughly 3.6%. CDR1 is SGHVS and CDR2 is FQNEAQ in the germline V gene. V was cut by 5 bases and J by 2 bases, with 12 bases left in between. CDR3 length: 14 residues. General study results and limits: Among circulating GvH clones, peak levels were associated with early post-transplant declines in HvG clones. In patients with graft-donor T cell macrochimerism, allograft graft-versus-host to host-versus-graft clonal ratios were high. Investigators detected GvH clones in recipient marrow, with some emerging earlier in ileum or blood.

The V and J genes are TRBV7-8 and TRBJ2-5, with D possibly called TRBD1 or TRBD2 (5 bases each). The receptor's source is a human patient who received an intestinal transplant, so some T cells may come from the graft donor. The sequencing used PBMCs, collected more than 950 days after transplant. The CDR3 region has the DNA TGTGCCAGCAGCCGGGGCAGGGTTCAAGAGACCCAGTACTTC. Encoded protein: CASSRGRVQETQYF.